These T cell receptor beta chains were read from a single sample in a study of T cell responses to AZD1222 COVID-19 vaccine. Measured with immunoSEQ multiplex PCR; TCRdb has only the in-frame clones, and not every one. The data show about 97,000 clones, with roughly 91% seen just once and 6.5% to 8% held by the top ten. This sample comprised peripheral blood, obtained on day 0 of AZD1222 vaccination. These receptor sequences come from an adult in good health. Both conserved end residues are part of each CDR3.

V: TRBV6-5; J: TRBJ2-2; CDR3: CASSWNDRGSGELFF
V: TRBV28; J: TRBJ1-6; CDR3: CASRILQGTGNSPLHF
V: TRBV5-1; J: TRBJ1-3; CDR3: CASSQGSSGNTIYF
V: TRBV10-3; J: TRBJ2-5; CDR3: CAISAGGEETQYF
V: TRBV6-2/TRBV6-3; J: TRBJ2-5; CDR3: CASRPTTSGAQETQYF
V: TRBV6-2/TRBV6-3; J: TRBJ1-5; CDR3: CASSYRAGRYDQPQHF
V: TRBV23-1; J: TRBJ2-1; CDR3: CASSQSDNGDRADNEQFF
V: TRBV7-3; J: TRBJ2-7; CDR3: CASSLDRGSTYEQYF
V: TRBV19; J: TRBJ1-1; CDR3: CASSIRGSMNTEAFF
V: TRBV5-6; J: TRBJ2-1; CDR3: CASSLGPVGPYNEQFF
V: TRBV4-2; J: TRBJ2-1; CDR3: CASSQANTGTQGQFF
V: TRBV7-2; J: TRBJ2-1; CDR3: CASRLPGRIYNEQFF
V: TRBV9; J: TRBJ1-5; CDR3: CASSARGRAANQPQHF
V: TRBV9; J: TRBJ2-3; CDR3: CASSFLPSTDTQYF
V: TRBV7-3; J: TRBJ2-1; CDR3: CASSLSPGAYNEQFF
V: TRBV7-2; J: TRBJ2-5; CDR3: CASSPGSAGETQYF
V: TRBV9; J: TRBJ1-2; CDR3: CASSVGPLQGGYGYTF
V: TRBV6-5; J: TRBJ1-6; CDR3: CASSYSSGQGNSPLHF
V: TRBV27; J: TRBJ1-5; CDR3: CASSQQGRQPQHF
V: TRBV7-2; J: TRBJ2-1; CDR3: CASSLAGGPAYEQFF
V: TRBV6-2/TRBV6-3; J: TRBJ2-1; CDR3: CASSYSWGRPYNEQFF
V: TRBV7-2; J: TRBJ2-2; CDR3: CASSLEASRELFF
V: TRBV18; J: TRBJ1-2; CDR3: CASSPLSGASAGYTF
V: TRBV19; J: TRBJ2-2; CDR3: CATVGRTADTGELFF
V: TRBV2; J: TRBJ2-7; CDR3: CASHKDGSGYEQYF
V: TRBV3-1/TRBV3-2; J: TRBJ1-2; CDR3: CASSPRGSGGYTF
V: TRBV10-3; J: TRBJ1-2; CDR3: CAISESAGGDYGYTF
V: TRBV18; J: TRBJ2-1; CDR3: CASSPLFNPRSPYNEQFF
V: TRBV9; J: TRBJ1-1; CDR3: CASSVSGTPGVYAEAFF
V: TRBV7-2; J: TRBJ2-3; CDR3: CASSSTRARGLGTDTQYF
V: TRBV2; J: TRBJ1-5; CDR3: CASRSPGRGAQPQHF
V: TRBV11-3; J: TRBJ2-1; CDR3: CASSLDSGVIDNEQFF
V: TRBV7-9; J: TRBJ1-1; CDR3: CASSETVEAFF
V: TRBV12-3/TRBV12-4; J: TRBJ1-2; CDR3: CASKGGGSGYTF
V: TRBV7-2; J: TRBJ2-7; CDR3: CASSLVSGTYEQYF
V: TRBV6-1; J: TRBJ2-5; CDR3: CASSEGSEEETQYF
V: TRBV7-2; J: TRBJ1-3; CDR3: CASSLRRSSGNTIYF
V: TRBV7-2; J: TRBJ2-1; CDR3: CASSSRTTGNEQFF
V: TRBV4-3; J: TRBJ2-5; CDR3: CASSQDIGGVVTQYF
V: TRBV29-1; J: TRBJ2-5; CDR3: CSGLTGGGETQYF
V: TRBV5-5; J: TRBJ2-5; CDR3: CASSLVGLAGDF
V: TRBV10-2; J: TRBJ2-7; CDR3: CASSSLATTYEQYF
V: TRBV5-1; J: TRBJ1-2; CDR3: CASSPPGGLGYGYTF
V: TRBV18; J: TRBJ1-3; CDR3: CASSPPSRERGNTIYF
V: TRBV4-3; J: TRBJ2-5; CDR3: CASSQSGLAGGLAETQYF
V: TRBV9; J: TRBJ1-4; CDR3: CASIVGAGVGAEKLFF
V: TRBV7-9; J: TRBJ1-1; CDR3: CASSRTDNTEAFF
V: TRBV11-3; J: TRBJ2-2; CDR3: CASSSSREGSGELFF
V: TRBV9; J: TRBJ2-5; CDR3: CASSRDYRETQYF
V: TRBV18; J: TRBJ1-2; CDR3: CASSPPSNGYTF
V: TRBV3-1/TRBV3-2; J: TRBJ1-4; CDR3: CASSETLETTNEKLFF
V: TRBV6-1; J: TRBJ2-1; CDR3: CASSEGASQFF
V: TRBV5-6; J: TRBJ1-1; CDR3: CASSLRVFGNTEAFF
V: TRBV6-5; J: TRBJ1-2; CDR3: CASSRGPYYGYTF
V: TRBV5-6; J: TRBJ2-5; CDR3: CASSLVGRRQETQYF
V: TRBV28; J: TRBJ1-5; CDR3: CASTPGGQGANQPQHF
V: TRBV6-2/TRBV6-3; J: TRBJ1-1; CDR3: CASSRQVRTEAFF
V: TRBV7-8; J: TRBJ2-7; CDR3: CASSLAGGTGREQYF
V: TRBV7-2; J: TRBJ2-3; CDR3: CASSLVGSSTDTQYF